The rows below give T cell receptor beta chains drawn from one sample of a study of cytomegalovirus exposure and HLA in healthy donors. Profiling relied on immunoSEQ multiplex PCR, and the TCRdb table lists in-frame clones only, not all of them. This sample yields about 160,000 clones, of which under 85% are seen a single time; about 1.3% belongs to the top ten. Sequencing input: PBMCs. The receptors stem from a woman aged 25 to 39 in good health and CMV-seronegative. Each CDR3 is given with its conserved first and last residue.

14 TRBV5-1 CASSLGGGRTEAFF
17 TRBV28 CASSPGTAYSGANVLTF
12 TRBV7-9 CASSLRSQPQHF
16 TRBV7-8 CASSLAGGRAGEKLFF
16 TRBV10-3 CAISESNPDSNQPQHF
13 TRBV7-9 CASFKQGAYGCTF
16 TRBV11-1 CASSLGTSGGTDTQYF
15 TRBV5-4 CASSSPRDTQETQYF
14 TRBV5-1 CASSLAHLVNEQFF
15 TRBV2 CASMGASIYNLPQHF
13 TRBV9 CASSVALYNEQFF
17 TRBV5-4 CASSQGLAGGRYNEQFF
13 TRBV6-1 CASSEEAGVGYTF
15 TRBV5-1 CASSPTGQGLTEAFF
15 TRBV6-4 CASSDHAGDHNEQFF
14 TRBV5-6 CASSLTRDTGELFF
18 TRBV27 CASRHSTGVSTLNYGYTF
11 TRBV30 CAWRDRGEQYF
16 TRBV29-1 CSVDGGGETGRHEQYF
21 TRBV7-6 CASRSLRGSSDRGQGTGELFF
14 TRBV5-1 CASSLDGGKAEAFF
16 TRBV6-6 CASSNRDRGQNQGYTF
14 TRBV6-6 CASSFGLTTQEAFF
16 TRBV6-5 CASSYIRGSPYNEQFF
15 TRBV6-5 CATGGIISGANVLTF
13 TRBV30 CAYNDRDDSPLHF
15 TRBV5-1 CASSLGGRGEETQYF
14 TRBV27 CASSLRSSYNEQFF
13 TRBV14 CASSSRVWTEAFF
15 TRBV28 CASSPGQGGQSPLHF
14 TRBV27 CASSWGASGETQYF
15 TRBV2 CASKDPVTGSYEQYF
18 TRBV18 CASSTGQGAVGSYNEQFF
15 TRBV7-8 CASSPEGHMNTEAFF
15 TRBV19 CASSYPPKTGQPQHF
14 TRBV7-2 CASSQSRGPSTLHF
11 TRBV20-1 CSALAQETQYF
14 TRBV29-1 CSVQKDRAYNEQFF
14 TRBV29-1 CSVGRGKVVYEQYF
14 TRBV6-1 CASRFRGSNQPQHF
13 TRBV6-5 CASSYEFGTEQFF
16 TRBV4-1 CASSPQGRTGSEKLFF
14 TRBV5-1 CASSFGGGVNEQFF
14 TRBV7-6 CASSLSRLANEQYF
16 TRBV9 CASSTRQGLENSPLHF
14 TRBV10-3 CAIGETGETGELFF
15 TRBV29-1 CSVIETGTGGDGYTF
13 TRBV19 CASSIRGHQPQHF
14 TRBV18 CASSPAGLSNEQFF
15 TRBV7-2 CASGGLAGVPYEQYF
16 TRBV5-6 CASRPGQGQYSSPLHF
16 TRBV5-4 CASSSYSSGVYNEQFF
13 TRBV6-1 CATRDSRDLGYTF
16 TRBV21-1 CASSKDLREMNTEAFF
14 TRBV19 CASSIGQGAYEQYF